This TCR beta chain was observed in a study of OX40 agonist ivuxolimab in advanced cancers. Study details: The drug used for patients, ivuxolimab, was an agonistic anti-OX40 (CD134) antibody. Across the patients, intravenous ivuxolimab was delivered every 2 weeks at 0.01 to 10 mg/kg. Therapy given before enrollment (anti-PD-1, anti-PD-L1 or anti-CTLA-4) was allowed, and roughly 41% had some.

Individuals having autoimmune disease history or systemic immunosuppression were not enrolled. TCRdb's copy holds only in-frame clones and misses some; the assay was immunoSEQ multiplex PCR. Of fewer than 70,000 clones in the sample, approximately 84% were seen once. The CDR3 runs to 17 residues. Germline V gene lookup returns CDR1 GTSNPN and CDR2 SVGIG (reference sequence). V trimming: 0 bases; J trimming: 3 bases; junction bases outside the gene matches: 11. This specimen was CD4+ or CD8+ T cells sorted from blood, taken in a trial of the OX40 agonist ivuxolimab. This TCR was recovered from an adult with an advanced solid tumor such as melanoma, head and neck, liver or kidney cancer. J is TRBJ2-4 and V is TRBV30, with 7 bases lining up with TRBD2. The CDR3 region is CAWSVRGSRGGKNIQYF. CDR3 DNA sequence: TGTGCCTGGAGTGTACGCGGGTCCCGCGGGGGCAAAAACATTCAGTACTTC. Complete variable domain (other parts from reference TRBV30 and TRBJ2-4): SQTIHQWPATLVQPVGSPLSLECTVEGTSNPNLYWYRQAAGRGLQLLFYSVGIGQISSEVPQNLSASRPQDRQFILSSKKLLLSDSGFYLCAWSVRGSRGGKNIQYFGAGTRLSVL.